This T cell receptor (beta chain) was documented in a study of cytomegalovirus exposure and HLA in healthy donors. Study background: In an early release, HLA-typed donors contributed 77 million or so unique TCR sequences.

Concerning this clone: What it binds is unknown.

Whole-study findings and limits: A later analysis linked a missense variant in DCLRE1C to the trimming of TCR beta V and J genes.

The germline CDR1 and CDR2 sequences are MNHEY and SMNVEV (reference sequence). This CDR3 region has 15 residues. This PCR relied on a set of 60 Vbeta primers and 13 Jbeta primers. Repertoires were generated with immunoSEQ multiplex PCR, while TCRdb's copy carries only in-frame clones and drops some. Of tens of thousands of clones in the sample, around 81% were seen once. This TCR derives from a man aged 25 to 45 in good health and CMV-seronegative. The chain carries TRBV27 and TRBJ2-5; TRBD1 matches at 7 bases. The J call may not be correct, given that the DNA end is closer to TRBJ2-7. Sequencing input: PBMCs. The CDR3 loop reads CASSLGQGVMDEQYF. CDR3 nucleotide sequence: TGTGCCAGCAGTTTGGGGCAGGGGGTGATGGACGAGCAGTACTTC.